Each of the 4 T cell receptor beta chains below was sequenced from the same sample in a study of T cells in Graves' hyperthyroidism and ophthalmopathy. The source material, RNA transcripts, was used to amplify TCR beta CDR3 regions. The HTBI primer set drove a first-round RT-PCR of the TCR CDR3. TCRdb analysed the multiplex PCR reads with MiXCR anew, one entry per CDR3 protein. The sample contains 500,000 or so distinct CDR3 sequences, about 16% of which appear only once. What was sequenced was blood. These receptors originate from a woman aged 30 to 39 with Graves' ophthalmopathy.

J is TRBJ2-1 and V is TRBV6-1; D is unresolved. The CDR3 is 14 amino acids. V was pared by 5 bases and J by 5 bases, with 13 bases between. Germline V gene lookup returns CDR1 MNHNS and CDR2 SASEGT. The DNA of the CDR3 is TGTGCCAGCAGTTTTAGGCTGGGCCACAATGAGCAGTTCTTC. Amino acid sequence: CASSFRLGHNEQFF.

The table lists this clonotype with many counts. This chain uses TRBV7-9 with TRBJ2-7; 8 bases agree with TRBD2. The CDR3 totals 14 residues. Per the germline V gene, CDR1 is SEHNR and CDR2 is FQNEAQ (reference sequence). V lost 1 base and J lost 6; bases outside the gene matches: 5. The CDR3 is CASSLGGRYSEQYF. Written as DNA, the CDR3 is TGTGCCAGCAGCTTAGGCGGGAGGTATTCCGAGCAGTACTTC. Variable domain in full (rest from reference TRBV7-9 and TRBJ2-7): DTGVSQNPRHKITKRGQNVTFRCDPISEHNRLYWYRQTLGQGPEFLTYFQNEAQLEKSRLLSDRFSAERPKGSFSTLEIQRTEQGDSAMYLCASSLGGRYSEQYFGPGTRLTVT.

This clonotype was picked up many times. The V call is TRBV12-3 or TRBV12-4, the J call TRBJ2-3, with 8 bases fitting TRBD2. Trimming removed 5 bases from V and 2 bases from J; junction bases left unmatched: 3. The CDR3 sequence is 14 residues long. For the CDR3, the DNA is TGTGCCAGCAGTATTAGCGGGAACACAGATACGCAGTATTTT. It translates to CASSISGNTDTQYF.

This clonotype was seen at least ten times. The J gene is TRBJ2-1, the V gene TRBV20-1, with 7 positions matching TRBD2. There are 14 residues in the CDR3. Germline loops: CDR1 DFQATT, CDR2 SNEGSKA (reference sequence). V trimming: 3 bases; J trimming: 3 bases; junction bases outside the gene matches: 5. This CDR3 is CSARDGRYYNEQFF. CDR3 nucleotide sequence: TGCAGTGCTAGGGACGGGAGGTACTACAATGAGCAGTTCTTC.